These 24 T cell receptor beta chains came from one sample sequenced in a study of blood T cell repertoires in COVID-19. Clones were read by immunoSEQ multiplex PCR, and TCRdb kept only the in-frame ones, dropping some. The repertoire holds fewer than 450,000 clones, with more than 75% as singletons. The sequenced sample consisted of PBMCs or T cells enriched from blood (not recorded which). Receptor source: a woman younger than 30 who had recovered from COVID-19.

CDR3 sequence reads: CASSLAGQGAGEKLFF. In DNA form, the CDR3 reads TGTGCCAGCAGCTTAGCGGGACAGGGGGCTGGAGAAAAACTGTTTTTT. The chain links TRBV7-2 to TRBJ1-4; TRBD1 matches 12 bases. Per the germline V gene, CDR1 is SGHTA and CDR2 is FQGNSA. V shed 0 bases and J 8 bases; nucleotides not matched to a gene: 4. The CDR3 has 16 residues.

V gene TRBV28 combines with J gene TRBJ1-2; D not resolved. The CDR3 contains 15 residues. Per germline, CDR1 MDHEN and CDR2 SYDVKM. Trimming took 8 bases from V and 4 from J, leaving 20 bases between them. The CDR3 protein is CASHGFGRASYGYTF. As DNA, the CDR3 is TGTGCCAGCCACGGATTCGGGAGGGCCTCCTATGGCTACACCTTC.

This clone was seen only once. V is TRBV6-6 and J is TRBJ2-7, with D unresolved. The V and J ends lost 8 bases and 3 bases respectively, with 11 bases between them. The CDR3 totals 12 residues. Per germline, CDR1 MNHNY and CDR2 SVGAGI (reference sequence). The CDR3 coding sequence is TGTGCCAGCGCGGTCGGCGACTACGAGCAGTACTTC. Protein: CASAVGDYEQYF.

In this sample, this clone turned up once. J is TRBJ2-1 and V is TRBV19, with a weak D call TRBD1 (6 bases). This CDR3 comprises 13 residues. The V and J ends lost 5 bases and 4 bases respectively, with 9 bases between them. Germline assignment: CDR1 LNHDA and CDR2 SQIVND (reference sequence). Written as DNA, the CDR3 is TGTGCCAGTAGTCGACAGGAGTACAATGAGCAGTTCTTC. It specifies CASSRQEYNEQFF.

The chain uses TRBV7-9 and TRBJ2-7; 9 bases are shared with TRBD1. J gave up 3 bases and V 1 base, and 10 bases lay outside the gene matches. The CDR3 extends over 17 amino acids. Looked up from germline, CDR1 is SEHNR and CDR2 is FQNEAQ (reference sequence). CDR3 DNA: TGTGCCAGCAGCTTAGGGGTGCCGGGACAGGGCGACTACGAGCAGTACTTC. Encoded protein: CASSLGVPGQGDYEQYF.

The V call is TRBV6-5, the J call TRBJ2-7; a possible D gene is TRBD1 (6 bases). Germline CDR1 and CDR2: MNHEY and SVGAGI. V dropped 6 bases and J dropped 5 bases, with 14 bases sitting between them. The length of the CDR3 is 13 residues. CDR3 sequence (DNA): TGTGCCAGCAGATTACAGGGTAGAAACGAGCAGTACTTC. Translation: CASRLQGRNEQYF.

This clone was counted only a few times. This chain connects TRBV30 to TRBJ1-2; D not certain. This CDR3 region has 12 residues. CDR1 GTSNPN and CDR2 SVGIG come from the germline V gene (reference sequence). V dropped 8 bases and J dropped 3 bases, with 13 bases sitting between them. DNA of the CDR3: TGTGCCGGGCGCGGGTTCGACTATGGCTACACCTTC. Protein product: CAGRGFDYGYTF. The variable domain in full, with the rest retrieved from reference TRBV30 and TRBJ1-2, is SQTIHQWPATLVQPVGSPLSLECTVEGTSNPNLYWYRQAAGRGLQLLFYSVGIGQISSEVPQNLSASRPQDRQFILSSKKLLLSDSGFYLCAGRGFDYGYTFGSGTRLTVV.

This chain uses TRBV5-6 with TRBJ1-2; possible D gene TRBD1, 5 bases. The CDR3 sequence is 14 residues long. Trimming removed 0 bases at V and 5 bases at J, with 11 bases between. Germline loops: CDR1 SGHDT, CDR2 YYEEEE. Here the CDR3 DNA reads TGTGCCAGCAGCTTGGCATCGGGGGATTATGGCTACACCTTC. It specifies CASSLASGDYGYTF.

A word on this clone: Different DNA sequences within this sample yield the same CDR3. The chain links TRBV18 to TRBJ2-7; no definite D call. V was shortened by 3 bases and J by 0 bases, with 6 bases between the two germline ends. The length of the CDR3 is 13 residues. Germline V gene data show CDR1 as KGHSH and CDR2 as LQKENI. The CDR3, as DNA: TGTGCCAGCTCACCCCTGAGCTCCTACGAGCAGTACTTC. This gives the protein CASSPLSSYEQYF.

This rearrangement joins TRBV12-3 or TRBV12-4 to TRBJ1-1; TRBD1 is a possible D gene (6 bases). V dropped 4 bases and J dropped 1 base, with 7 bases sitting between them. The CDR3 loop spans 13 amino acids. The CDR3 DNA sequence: TGTGCCAGCAGTTCACAGGGGAACACTGAAGCTTTCTTT. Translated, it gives CASSSQGNTEAFF.

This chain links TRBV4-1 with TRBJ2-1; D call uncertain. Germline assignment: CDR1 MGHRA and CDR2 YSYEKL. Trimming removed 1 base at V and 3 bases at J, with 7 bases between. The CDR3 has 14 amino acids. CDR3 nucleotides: TGCGCCAGCAGCCAAGTCCTAGACTACAATGAGCAGTTCTTC. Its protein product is CASSQVLDYNEQFF.

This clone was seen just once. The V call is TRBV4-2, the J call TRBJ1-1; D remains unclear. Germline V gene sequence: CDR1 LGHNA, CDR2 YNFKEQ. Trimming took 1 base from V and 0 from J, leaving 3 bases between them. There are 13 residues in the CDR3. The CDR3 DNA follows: TGTGCCAGCAGCCAAGCTATGAACACTGAAGCTTTCTTT. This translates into CASSQAMNTEAFF.

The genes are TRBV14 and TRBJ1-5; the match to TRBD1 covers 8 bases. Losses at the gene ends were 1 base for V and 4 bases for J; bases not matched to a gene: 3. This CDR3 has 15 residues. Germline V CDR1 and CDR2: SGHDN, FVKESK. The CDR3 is CASSQGTGPNQPQHF. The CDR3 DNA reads TGTGCCAGCAGCCAAGGGACAGGGCCAAATCAGCCCCAGCATTTT.

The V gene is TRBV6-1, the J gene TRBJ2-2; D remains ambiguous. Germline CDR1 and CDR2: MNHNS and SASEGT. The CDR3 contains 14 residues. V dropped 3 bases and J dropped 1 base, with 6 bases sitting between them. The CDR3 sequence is CASSDPLNTGELFF. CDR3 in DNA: TGTGCCAGCAGTGACCCACTGAACACCGGGGAGCTGTTTTTT.

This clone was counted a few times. The CDR3 DNA reads as TGTGCCAGCAGTGCAGGGGCACACACCATATATTTT. It yields the protein CASSAGAHTIYF. The chain recombines TRBV28 with TRBJ1-3; D possibly corresponds to TRBD1 (6 bases). The germline CDR1 and CDR2 sequences are MDHEN and SYDVKM. This CDR3 spans 12 amino acids. The V end was cut by 5 bases, the J end by 8 bases, with 10 bases between.

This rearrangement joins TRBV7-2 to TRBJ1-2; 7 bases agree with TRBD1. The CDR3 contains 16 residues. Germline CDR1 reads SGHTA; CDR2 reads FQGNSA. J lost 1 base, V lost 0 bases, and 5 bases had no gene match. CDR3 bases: TGTGCCAGCAGCTTAGCTTGGGACAGAGTTAACTATGGCTACACCTTC. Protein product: CASSLAWDRVNYGYTF.

In DNA form, the CDR3 reads TGTGCCAGCAGCAAGACAGGGGACACTGAAGCTTTCTTT. Its translation is CASSKTGDTEAFF. The rearrangement joins TRBV9 to TRBJ1-1, with 8 bases matching TRBD1. This CDR3 spans 13 amino acids. Germline V lookup: CDR1 SGDLS, CDR2 YYNGEE. V shed 4 bases, J shed 3 bases, and the junction held 2 bases outside the gene matches.

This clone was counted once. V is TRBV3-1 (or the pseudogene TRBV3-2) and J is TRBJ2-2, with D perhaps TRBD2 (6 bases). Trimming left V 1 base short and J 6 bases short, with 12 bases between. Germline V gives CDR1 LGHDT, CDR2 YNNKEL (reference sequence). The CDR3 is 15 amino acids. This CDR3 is CASSQGPGTAGELFF. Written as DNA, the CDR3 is TGTGCCAGCAGCCAAGGCCCGGGGACTGCCGGGGAGCTGTTTTTT.

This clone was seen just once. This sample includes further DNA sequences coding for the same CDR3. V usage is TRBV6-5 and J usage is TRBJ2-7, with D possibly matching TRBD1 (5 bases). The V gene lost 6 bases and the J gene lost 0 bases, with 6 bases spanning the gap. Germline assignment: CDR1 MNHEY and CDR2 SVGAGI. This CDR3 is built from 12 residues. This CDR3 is CASRDTSYEQYF. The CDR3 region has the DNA TGTGCCAGCAGGGACACCTCCTACGAGCAGTACTTC.

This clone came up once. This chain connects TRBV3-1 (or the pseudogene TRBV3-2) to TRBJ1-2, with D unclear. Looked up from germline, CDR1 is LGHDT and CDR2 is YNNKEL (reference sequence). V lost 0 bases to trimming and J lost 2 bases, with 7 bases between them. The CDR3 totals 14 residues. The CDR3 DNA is TGTGCCAGCAGCCAAGAAGGAGGGAACTATGGCTACACCTTC. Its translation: CASSQEGGNYGYTF.

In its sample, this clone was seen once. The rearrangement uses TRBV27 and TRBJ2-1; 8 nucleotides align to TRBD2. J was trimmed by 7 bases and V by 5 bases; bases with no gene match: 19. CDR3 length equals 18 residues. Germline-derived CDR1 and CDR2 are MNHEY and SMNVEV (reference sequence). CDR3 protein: CASSPHGAVGGAVNEQFF. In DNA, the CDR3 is TGTGCCAGCAGTCCCCACGGGGCGGTCGGGGGGGCGGTGAATGAGCAGTTCTTC.

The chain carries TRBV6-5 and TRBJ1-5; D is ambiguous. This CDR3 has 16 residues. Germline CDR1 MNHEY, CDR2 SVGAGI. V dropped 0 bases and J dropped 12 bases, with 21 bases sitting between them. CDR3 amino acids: CASSYSSSGAGRSQHF. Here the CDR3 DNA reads TGTGCCAGCAGTTACTCGTCCTCGGGAGCCGGGAGGAGCCAGCATTTT.

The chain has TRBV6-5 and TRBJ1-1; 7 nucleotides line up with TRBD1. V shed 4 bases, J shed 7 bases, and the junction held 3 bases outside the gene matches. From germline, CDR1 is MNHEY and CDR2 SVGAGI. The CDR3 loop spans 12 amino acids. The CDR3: CASSLGQNEAFF. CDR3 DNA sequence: TGTGCCAGCAGTTTGGGACAGAATGAAGCTTTCTTT.

CDR3 loop: CASNDRGYNTEAFF. CDR3 nucleotides: TGTGCCAGCAACGACAGGGGCTATAACACTGAAGCTTTCTTT. The chain employs TRBV7-2 and TRBJ1-1; 8 bases match TRBD1. The germline gives CDR1 SGHTA, CDR2 FQGNSA. This CDR3 has 14 residues. The V and J ends lost 7 bases and 2 bases, in that order; junction bases with no gene match: 6.